The clone carrying this T cell receptor beta chain was picked up a small number of times. What it binds is not known. This record comes from a study of T cell responses to AZD1222 COVID-19 vaccine. Germline CDR1 reads SGHKS; CDR2 reads YYEKEE (reference sequence). Deletions cut 4 bases from V and 3 bases from J, with 8 bases between. The CDR3 runs to 12 residues. Here immunoSEQ multiplex PCR was the method, and the copy in TCRdb shows in-frame clones only, minus some. Altogether under 110,000 clones are present, 90% being singletons, with the ten largest covering 1% to 1.5%. Study conclusions and caveats: Spike-wide vaccine-associated CD4 TCRs dominated at 160-218 and 743-854. After two AZD1222 doses, spike-specific TCR breadth and depth rose versus day 0. Donor demographics were predominantly white British with a female majority; clonal diversity may be underestimated.

This sequence joins TRBV5-5 and TRBJ2-7; D may be TRBD1 (6 bases). Specimen: peripheral blood, collected on day 0 of AZD1222 vaccination. The sequence came from an adult in good health. The CDR3 DNA reads as TGTGCCAGCAGCCCGGACAGCTACGAGCAGTACTTC. It yields the protein CASSPDSYEQYF.